The present entry profiles one T cell receptor beta chain with its context. This clone's antigen is unknown. It has no much larger one-base neighbor in the sample; base qualities were not kept. This entry comes from a study of T cell responses to AZD1222 COVID-19 vaccine (dated by TCRdb to about 2021). For the study in its entirety: A total of roughly 240 trial participants underwent TCR sequencing, of whom some 210 received two doses of AZD1222 and approximately 25 received two doses of the MenACWY control vaccine. Trial participants were enrolled by age into subgroups of 18-55, 56-69 and 70-plus years, and approximately 150, 30 and 60 TCR-sequenced participants, respectively, were included in these subgroups. Broad study findings and their caveats: Because no day 14 peak-response samples were available, the repertoires could be characterized only after the peak T cell response. Epitopes outside the regions mutated in the B.1.351 and B.1.1.7 variants were reportedly recognized by nearly half of the unique spike-specific TCRs. The 56-69-year group was small, and its depth increase did not reach significance, likely because of low power. Participants were mostly white British and included more females than males, and it was suggested by the authors that clonal diversity may have been underestimated. Vaccine-associated CD4 TCRs spanned the whole spike protein, with dominant responses in regions 160-218 and 743-854. After two AZD1222 doses, both the breadth and the depth of spike-specific TCRs were significantly higher than at day 0 and than in MenACWY recipients. Conclusions about previously exposed vaccinees are limited because only five to seven AZD1222 recipients were SARS-CoV-2 seropositive at baseline.

The label giving this sample's time point can be read as: baseline before first vaccination. Taken with the paper, the label for treatment or condition translates to: meningococcal conjugate vaccine given as trial control. Vaccinee samples came from UK trials COV001 and COV002, including a single-blind randomized controlled phase 2/3 trial of AZD1222 (ChAdOx1 nCoV-19) in healthy adults. For TCRbeta chain sequencing, PBMC samples were collected from trial participants at day 0 and at day 28 after the second dose. A distance of 13 bases separates the germline ends of V and J, which lose 2 bases and 3 bases respectively. CDR1 and CDR2, per the germline V gene, are KGHSH and LQKENI. Including cysteine and phenylalanine, the CDR3 has 15 amino acids. Just CDR3 DNA is preserved here, 45 bases in frame from base 1. The CDR3 regions of human TCRbeta chains were subjected to immunosequencing. Turning to the authors' computational methods: TCRs in the repertoires were compared against a reference library of SARS-CoV-2-specific TCRs that had been generated with the MIRA antigen-specificity platform. Breadth was defined as the fraction of unique TCRs that were SARS-CoV-2-associated, and depth was defined as the fraction of total T cells that were SARS-CoV-2-associated. Using the MIRA data, each spike-specific TCR was mapped to the spike region that the TCR reacts to and placed in a CD4 or CD8 class. Log10-transformed breadth and depth values were compared by one-way ANOVA with Sidak's multiple comparisons tests. TCRdb stores this immuneACCESS table with in-frame sequences only. Part of the clones is absent; in the studies checked, under half of the shortfall reflects unresolved V genes, and no reason is known for the rest. V, J and clone size are taken as reported in that table, and D and trimming were inferred from the DNA itself. The sample table records 100,000 to 120,000 clones; approximately 89% of these occur just once. The ten largest make up approximately 3.1% of the sample.

This clonotype was obtained from an adult in good health. Recombination joined TRBV18 with TRBJ1-2; confidence is insufficient to name the D gene. Source: peripheral blood, taken on day 0 of MenACWY control vaccination. The nucleotide sequence is TGTGCCAGCTCACCATCCGCCGAGGGCGACTATGGCTACACCTTC. This yields the protein CASSPSAEGDYGYTF.